One sample yielded the 13 T cell receptor beta chains listed below, sequenced in a study of blood T cell repertoires in COVID-19. Libraries were prepared by immunoSEQ multiplex PCR; TCRdb keeps only in-frame clonotypes and omits some of them. The table includes about 270,000 clones, under 90% detected once. The source material was peripheral blood. The receptors here all came from a woman aged 50 to 65 who had recovered from COVID-19.

The rearrangement links TRBV18 to TRBJ2-7; weak D call: TRBD2 (7 bases). Germline V gene data show CDR1 as KGHSH and CDR2 as LQKENI. With 0 bases removed from V and 7 bases from J, the gap between germline ends came to 16 bases. The CDR3 covers 15 residues. The CDR3 spells CASSPPGGLSVEQYF. The DNA for the CDR3 is TGTGCCAGCTCACCACCGGGGGGGCTATCAGTGGAGCAGTACTTC.

The V call is TRBV28, the J call TRBJ2-1; D is possibly TRBD2 (5 bases). CDR3 length: 15 residues. Germline V gives CDR1 MDHEN, CDR2 SYDVKM. Trimming cost V 8 bases and J 3 bases, with 17 bases left between them. In nucleotides, the CDR3 is TGTGCCAGCGCCCGGCGGGTGGGAAACTACAATGAGCAGTTCTTC. Amino acids: CASARRVGNYNEQFF. Variable domain in full (rest from reference TRBV28 and TRBJ2-1): DVKVTQSSRYLVKRTGEKVFLECVQDMDHENMFWYRQDPGLGLRLIYFSYDVKMKEKGDIPEGYSVSREKKERFSLILESASTNQTSMYLCASARRVGNYNEQFFGPGTRLTVL.

V is TRBV6-2 or TRBV6-3 and J is TRBJ1-4; 7 nucleotides match TRBD1. CDR1 is MNHEY and CDR2 is SVGEGT in the germline V gene. The CDR3 is 12 residues long. V lost 2 bases, J lost 17 bases, and 8 bases stayed unmatched. Here the CDR3 DNA reads TGTGCCAGCAGTTACCTGAAAGGGACAGTTTTTTTT. Encoded protein: CASSYLKGTVFF.

This clone turned up a few times. J is TRBJ2-1 and V is TRBV18; possibly TRBD1 for D (6 bases). Germline CDR1 is KGHSH and CDR2 is LQKENI. CDR3 length: 13 amino acids. Trimming removed 2 bases from V and 8 bases from J, with 10 bases in between. CDR3 sequence reads: CASSPSSGDEQFF. The CDR3 coding sequence is TGTGCCAGCTCACCATCATCAGGGGATGAGCAGTTCTTC.

The DNA for the CDR3 is TGCGCCAGCACCACTAGCGGGGGCTCCTACAATGAGCAGTTCTTC. Encoded protein: CASTTSGGSYNEQFF. The rearrangement uses TRBV5-1 and TRBJ2-1; TRBD2 aligns across 11 bases. The CDR3 extends over 15 amino acids. Germline V gene data show CDR1 as SGHRS and CDR2 as YFSETQ. The trim removed 6 bases at V and 0 bases at J, leaving 2 bases unmatched.

The chain is built from TRBV5-3 and TRBJ2-1; 9 bases line up with TRBD2. TRBV5-3 is marked as an open reading frame, function uncertain. The CDR3 extends over 18 amino acids. V trimming: 4 bases; J trimming: 5 bases; junction bases outside the gene matches: 16. CDR3 sequence (DNA): TGTGCCAGAAGCCCCAAGGTGAGCGGGAGGTCCCCTAACAATGAGCAGTTCTTC. Translation gives CARSPKVSGRSPNNEQFF.

The CDR3 DNA is TGTGCCAGCAGTTTCCGGGGGAATTTGGGAAACACCATATATTTT. This encodes CASSFRGNLGNTIYF. The chain recombines TRBV28 with TRBJ1-3, with TRBD1 as a possible D gene (5 bases). Germline CDR1 and CDR2: MDHEN and SYDVKM. CDR3 length equals 15 residues. Trimming stripped 3 bases from V and 4 bases from J, with 13 bases between.

This chain joins TRBV5-4 and TRBJ2-6; no firm D call. CDR1 is SGHNT, CDR2 YYREEE, per germline (reference sequence). This CDR3 has 20 amino acids. V gave up 5 bases and J gave up 0 bases, with 24 bases separating them. The CDR3 coding sequence is TGTGCCAGCAGTACCCCAACCCATATGGGCAGATCCTCTGGGGCCAACGTCCTGACTTTC. Its protein product is CASSTPTHMGRSSGANVLTF.

This clone came up a few times. Here the CDR3 DNA reads TGTGCCAGCAGTTACAGGGGACAGAACTACGAGCAGTACTTC. Translated: CASSYRGQNYEQYF. The rearrangement joins TRBV6-2 or TRBV6-3 to TRBJ2-7; 7 nucleotides match TRBD1. Germline CDR1 reads MNHEY; CDR2 reads SVGEGT. The CDR3 spans 14 residues. V dropped 2 bases and J dropped 3; count of bases not matched to a gene: 4.

The chain links TRBV6-5 to TRBJ2-7, with D unresolved. The CDR3 is 13 amino acids. V gave up 6 bases and J gave up 1 base, with 10 bases separating them. CDR1 and CDR2 from the germline V gene are MNHEY and SVGAGI. CDR3 nucleotide sequence: TGTGCCAGCAGGGGCGCTGTGTCCTACGAGCAGTACTTC. Protein product: CASRGAVSYEQYF.

The rearrangement links TRBV18 to TRBJ1-5, with 9 bases fitting TRBD1. Per the germline V gene, CDR1 is KGHSH and CDR2 is LQKENI. The CDR3 spans 16 residues. The V gene end was trimmed by 2 bases and the J gene end by 3 bases; junction bases not matched to a gene: 5. CDR3 loop: CASSPSGTGINQPQHF. The CDR3 DNA reads as TGTGCCAGCTCACCATCCGGGACAGGGATCAATCAGCCCCAGCATTTT.

The rearrangement uses TRBV30 and TRBJ1-3, with 9 bases matching TRBD1. The CDR3 sequence is 14 residues long. J gave up 2 bases and V 4 bases, and 3 bases lay outside the gene matches. CDR1 and CDR2 from the germline V gene are GTSNPN and SVGIG (reference sequence). The DNA for the CDR3 is TGTGCCTGGAATGGACAGGGGCCTGGAAACACCATATATTTT. This codes for CAWNGQGPGNTIYF. Filled out from reference TRBV30 and TRBJ1-3, the complete variable domain reads SQTIHQWPATLVQPVGSPLSLECTVEGTSNPNLYWYRQAAGRGLQLLFYSVGIGQISSEVPQNLSASRPQDRQFILSSKKLLLSDSGFYLCAWNGQGPGNTIYFGEGSWLTVV.

V gene TRBV7-2 combines with J gene TRBJ2-3; TRBD2 matches 8 bases. Germline trimming cut 4 bases from V and 10 bases from J; bases unmatched to any gene: 4. The CDR3 length is 12 residues. Germline V CDR1 and CDR2: SGHTA, FQGNSA. Here the CDR3 reads CASSSNSGAQYF. The CDR3 nucleotides are TGTGCCAGCAGCTCCAATAGCGGGGCGCAGTATTTT. The whole variable domain, remainder taken from reference TRBV7-2 and TRBJ2-3, is GAGVSQSPSNKVTEKGKDVELRCDPISGHTALYWYRQSLGQGLEFLIYFQGNSAPDKSGLPSDRFSAERTGGSVSTLTIQRTQQEDSAVYLCASSSNSGAQYFGPGTRLTVL.